Below, 14 T cell receptor beta chains from the same sample are listed, as sequenced in a study of T cells after yellow fever vaccination. Each CDR3 protein is one row after TCRdb ran MiXCR on the 5' RACE reads. Of around 610,000 distinct CDR3 sequences listed, approximately 15% are singletons. Here the sequenced sample was PBMCs, taken on the day of the yellow fever booster vaccination. All receptors derive from a man between 25 and 39 years old who received the YFV17D yellow fever vaccine.

The CDR3 reads CASTQGDRNQPQHF. CDR3 bases: TGTGCCAGCACCCAGGGGGATCGCAATCAGCCCCAGCATTTT. The J gene is TRBJ1-5, the V gene TRBV12-3 or TRBV12-4, with TRBD1 matching over 7 bases. V lost 7 bases to trimming and J lost 2 bases; unmatched junction nucleotides: 5. The CDR3 contains 14 residues.

This chain connects TRBV9 to TRBJ2-1; a weak D match, TRBD2 (6 bases). The CDR3 is made up of 19 amino acids. Germline CDR1 is SGDLS and CDR2 is YYNGEE. Trimming pared 4 bases from V and 6 bases from J, leaving 29 bases between. CDR3 DNA sequence: TGTGCCAGCAGCCCCTCCCACCCTCTAGCGCCAGTAGGTTCCAATGAGCAGTTCTTC. Encoded protein: CASSPSHPLAPVGSNEQFF.

DNA for the CDR3: TGCGCCAGCAGCTTTTTAGCGGGAGACTCAGAGACCCAGTACTTC. It translates to CASSFLAGDSETQYF. This chain uses TRBV5-1 with TRBJ2-5, with TRBD2 matching over 9 bases. Germline loops: CDR1 SGHRS, CDR2 YFSETQ. V gave up 2 bases and J gave up 4 bases; unmatched junction bases: 6. CDR3 length: 15 amino acids.

The sample holds a few counts of this clonotype. The chain joins TRBV5-6 to TRBJ2-5, with D maybe TRBD2 (6 bases). V lost 4 bases to trimming and J lost 1 base, with 14 bases between them. CDR1 and CDR2 (germline): SGHDT, YYEEEE. This CDR3 comprises 15 residues. CDR3 DNA sequence: TGTGCCAGCAGCCCAACCGGGAGATTCCAAGAGACCCAGTACTTC. Translated, it gives CASSPTGRFQETQYF.

The V call is TRBV28, the J call TRBJ1-3; D remains ambiguous. The CDR3 loop spans 14 amino acids. V lost 3 bases and J 2 bases, leaving 8 bases between the germline ends. Germline V gene sequence: CDR1 MDHEN, CDR2 SYDVKM. CDR3 residues: CASSFGQTGNTIYF. CDR3 nucleotides: TGTGCCAGCAGTTTTGGTCAGACTGGAAACACCATATATTTT.

The chain links TRBV19 to TRBJ2-7; D is uncertain. This CDR3 is built from 16 residues. Germline V gene data show CDR1 as LNHDA and CDR2 as SQIVND (reference sequence). V lost 7 bases to trimming and J lost 2 bases, with 21 bases between them. CDR3 loop: CASTIGSHNGAYEQYF. The CDR3 DNA reads as TGTGCCAGTACCATTGGTAGCCATAATGGAGCCTACGAGCAGTACTTC.

The V and J genes are TRBV7-2 and TRBJ2-7; TRBD2 matches at 11 bases. The V segment lost 6 bases and the J segment 3 bases; nucleotides outside the gene matches: 4. This CDR3 spans 14 amino acids. Germline V gene lookup returns CDR1 SGHTA and CDR2 FQGNSA. CDR3 in DNA: TGTGCCAGCAGACCGACTAGCGGGAACTACGAGCAGTACTTC. Translated, it gives CASRPTSGNYEQYF.

V and J are TRBV4-3 and TRBJ1-1; 7 nucleotides match TRBD1. With V trimmed by 1 base and J by 8 bases, 7 bases remained unmatched. Germline V CDR1 and CDR2: LGHNA, YSLEER. This CDR3 is built from 14 residues. The CDR3 sequence is CASSQVVRGGEAFF. CDR3 sequence (DNA): TGCGCCAGCAGCCAAGTTGTCAGGGGGGGGGAAGCTTTCTTT.

This chain uses TRBV14 with TRBJ1-5, with D perhaps matching TRBD1 (5 bases). The CDR3 covers 12 residues. Germline values: CDR1 SGHDN, CDR2 FVKESK. V shed 4 bases and J shed 8 bases, with 9 bases lying between them. CDR3 sequence: CASSPQQEPQHF. Written as DNA, the CDR3 is TGTGCCAGCAGCCCTCAACAGGAGCCCCAGCATTTT.

The chain is built from TRBV7-2 and TRBJ1-4; a weak D match, TRBD1 (6 bases). V gave up 1 base and J gave up 4 bases, with 10 bases separating them. Germline assignment: CDR1 SGHTA and CDR2 FQGNSA. This CDR3 contains 15 residues. This CDR3 reads CASSLGGLGNEKLFF. CDR3 nucleotides: TGTGCCAGCAGCTTAGGGGGGCTGGGTAATGAAAAACTGTTTTTT.

This clonotype occurred a few times. The gene calls are TRBV6-2 or TRBV6-3 and TRBJ2-1, with 14 bases that match TRBD2. This CDR3 spans 15 amino acids. Unmatched junction bases numbered 8, after V lost 8 bases and J lost 8 bases. Germline CDR1 reads MNHEY; CDR2 reads SVGEGT. The CDR3 region is CASGPGLAGVDEQFF. The CDR3 DNA is TGTGCCAGCGGACCGGGACTAGCGGGAGTAGATGAGCAGTTCTTC.

In its sample, this clonotype was seen many times. This chain joins TRBV7-8 and TRBJ2-7, with D uncertain. The germline gives CDR1 SGHVS, CDR2 FQNEAQ. V shed 3 bases and J shed 0 bases, with 6 bases lying between them. This CDR3 comprises 13 residues. In nucleotides, the CDR3 is TGTGCCAGCAGCTTGGGGAACTCCTACGAGCAGTACTTC. Translation: CASSLGNSYEQYF.

In this sample, this clonotype turned up a few times. J is TRBJ2-3 and V is TRBV12-3 or TRBV12-4; D might be TRBD2 (6 bases). Trimming removed 6 bases from V and 2 bases from J, with 12 bases in between. The CDR3 totals 14 residues. CDR3 sequence reads: CASRTTGLTDTQYF. The DNA for the CDR3 is TGTGCCAGCAGAACTACGGGACTCACAGATACGCAGTATTTT.

This clonotype has only a few counts. The chain has TRBV7-2 and TRBJ2-1, with a tentative D call TRBD1 (5 bases). The CDR3 is 13 amino acids. V was clipped by 4 bases and J by 7 bases, with 11 bases between them. Germline V gene lookup returns CDR1 SGHTA and CDR2 FQGNSA. CDR3 coding DNA: TGTGCCAGCAGCTCGACCCAGGGAAATGAGCAGTTCTTC. It is translated as CASSSTQGNEQFF.